Below are 21 T cell receptor beta chains sequenced from a single sample in a study of T cell changes during pregnancy in multiple sclerosis. TCRdb's table, derived via immunoSEQ multiplex PCR, lists solely in-frame clones and lacks some. The sample lists about 43,000 clones, just over 90% occurring once. Sequenced sample: PBMCs (not recorded whether the cells were cultured). These receptors were collected from a female donor with multiple sclerosis, enrolled in a pregnancy study.

The V gene is TRBV9, the J gene TRBJ2-5; 9 bases fit TRBD2. From germline, CDR1 is SGDLS and CDR2 YYNGEE. V gave up 0 bases and J gave up 4 bases; unmatched junction bases: 7. CDR3 length equals 16 residues. The CDR3 bases are TGTGCCAGCAGCGTAGTAAGTCTAGCGGGGCTAGAGACCCAGTACTTC. This encodes CASSVVSLAGLETQYF.

This chain links TRBV4-2 with TRBJ2-3; D uncertain. Deletions cut 0 bases from V and 0 bases from J, with 10 bases between. The CDR3 contains 16 residues. CDR1 is LGHNA, CDR2 YNFKEQ, per germline. The CDR3 region is CASSQETRPSTDTQYF. CDR3 nucleotide sequence: TGTGCCAGCAGCCAAGAAACCCGACCTAGCACAGATACGCAGTATTTT.

The CDR3 DNA is TGTGCCAGCAGCCCAGGCAGGACTAGAGGTCAGCCCCAGCATTTT. It encodes CASSPGRTRGQPQHF. This sequence joins TRBV11-2 and TRBJ1-5; D not resolved. The CDR3 is made up of 15 amino acids. Trimming pared 5 bases from V and 6 bases from J, leaving 17 bases between. Per the germline V gene, CDR1 is SGHAT and CDR2 is FQNNGV.

The gene calls are TRBV4-1 and TRBJ2-1, with 7 positions matching TRBD1. The trim removed 1 base at V and 9 bases at J, leaving 6 bases unmatched. Germline CDR1 is MGHRA and CDR2 is YSYEKL. The CDR3 is made up of 14 amino acids. The CDR3 region is CASSQAGQNPEQFF. The CDR3 DNA sequence: TGCGCCAGCAGCCAAGCGGGACAGAATCCTGAGCAGTTCTTC.

This chain uses TRBV2 with TRBJ2-1; 12 bases line up with TRBD2. The CDR3 contains 14 residues. Trimming at V came to 6 bases and at J to 6 bases, leaving 3 bases not matched to a gene. Germline V gene sequence: CDR1 SNHLY, CDR2 FYNNEI. DNA for the CDR3: TGTGCCAGCAGGCGGACTAGCGGGATCAATGAGCAGTTCTTC. Translating gives CASRRTSGINEQFF.

The chain recombines TRBV28 with TRBJ2-7, with TRBD2 as a possible D gene (5 bases). This CDR3 region has 12 residues. The germline gives CDR1 MDHEN, CDR2 SYDVKM. Trimming took off 6 bases at V and 5 bases at J, with 11 bases between the two ends. CDR3 in amino acids: CASSLLAHEQYF. The CDR3 DNA reads TGTGCCAGCAGCCTCCTAGCCCACGAGCAGTACTTC. The full variable domain, its missing parts supplied by reference TRBV28 and TRBJ2-7, is DVKVTQSSRYLVKRTGEKVFLECVQDMDHENMFWYRQDPGLGLRLIYFSYDVKMKEKGDIPEGYSVSREKKERFSLILESASTNQTSMYLCASSLLAHEQYFGPGTRLTVT.

In this sample, this clone turned up a few times. The chain links TRBV10-1 to TRBJ2-7; D not certain. Germline V gene sequence: CDR1 WNHNN, CDR2 SYGVQD (reference sequence). V was clipped by 2 bases and J by 6 bases, with 8 bases between them. The CDR3 is made up of 12 amino acids. This chain's CDR3 is CASSERYGEQYF. The CDR3 DNA reads as TGCGCCAGCAGTGAGAGGTACGGCGAGCAGTACTTC.

V gene TRBV18 combines with J gene TRBJ2-7; D perhaps matches TRBD1 (6 bases). Germline CDR1 reads KGHSH; CDR2 reads LQKENI. The CDR3 runs to 17 residues. V lost 5 bases to trimming and J lost 2 bases, with 22 bases between them. CDR3 residues: CASSFRDTALGPYEQYF. As DNA, the CDR3 is TGTGCCAGCTCATTTAGGGACACAGCCTTAGGTCCCTACGAGCAGTACTTC.

This rearrangement joins TRBV7-7 to TRBJ2-1; 9 bases agree with TRBD2. The CDR3 covers 18 residues. The germline V gene has CDR1 SSHAT and CDR2 FNYEAQ (reference sequence). The V segment lost 0 bases and the J segment 4 bases; nucleotides outside the gene matches: 10. CDR3 sequence (DNA): TGTGCCAGCAGCTTAGCCCCAATAGCGGGAGCGGAGTACAATGAGCAGTTCTTC. Its protein is CASSLAPIAGAEYNEQFF.

The rearrangement links TRBV7-9 to TRBJ2-7; D is perhaps TRBD1 or TRBD2 (6 bases each). Germline V CDR1 and CDR2: SEHNR, FQNEAQ (reference sequence). The length of the CDR3 is 15 residues. Trimming removed 7 bases from V and 3 bases from J, with 19 bases in between. This CDR3 reads CASILWGEGGYEQYF. The CDR3 nucleotides read TGTGCCAGCATCCTATGGGGGGAAGGGGGCTACGAGCAGTACTTC. Based on the CDR3 plus reference TRBV7-9 and TRBJ2-7, the full variable domain is DTGVSQNPRHKITKRGQNVTFRCDPISEHNRLYWYRQTLGQGPEFLTYFQNEAQLEKSRLLSDRFSAERPKGSFSTLEIQRTEQGDSAMYLCASILWGEGGYEQYFGPGTRLTVT.

J is TRBJ1-2 and V is TRBV6-5; possible D gene TRBD1, 6 bases. This CDR3 spans 14 amino acids. The V and J ends lost 9 bases and 3 bases respectively, with 17 bases between them. In germline, CDR1 is MNHEY, CDR2 SVGAGI. This chain's CDR3 is CASRLGGMDYGYTF. The CDR3 DNA sequence: TGTGCCAGTAGGTTGGGGGGCATGGACTATGGCTACACCTTC.

The V call is TRBV7-9, the J call TRBJ1-4, with unresolved D. The CDR3 runs to 14 residues. Germline CDR1 reads SEHNR; CDR2 reads FQNEAQ (reference sequence). Trimming pared 2 bases from V and 3 bases from J, leaving 7 bases between. CDR3 nucleotide sequence: TGTGCCAGCAGCTTACAGTCTTCTAATGAAAAACTGTTTTTT. Translated: CASSLQSSNEKLFF.

The chain recombines TRBV5-1 with TRBJ2-3; D remains unclear. Per germline, CDR1 SGHRS and CDR2 YFSETQ. V lost 4 bases and J lost 4, with 13 bases in between. The CDR3 has 14 amino acids. For the CDR3, the DNA is TGCGCCAGCAGCCAATCGGCGGATTCAGATACGCAGTATTTT. Amino acid sequence: CASSQSADSDTQYF. The entire variable domain, with the rest obtained from reference TRBV5-1 and TRBJ2-3, is as follows: KAGVTQTPRYLIKTRGQQVTLSCSPISGHRSVSWYQQTPGQGLQFLFEYFSETQRNKGNFPGRFSGRQFSNSRSEMNVSTLELGDSALYLCASSQSADSDTQYFGPGTRLTVL.

J is TRBJ2-7 and V is TRBV11-2; tentative D call: TRBD2 (5 bases). This CDR3 has 16 residues. Germline V CDR1 and CDR2: SGHAT, FQNNGV. Trimming removed 2 bases from V and 0 bases from J, with 14 bases in between. In DNA, the CDR3 is TGTGCCAGCAGCTTACTTCCGGCAGAGGGCTCCTACGAGCAGTACTTC. Encoded protein: CASSLLPAEGSYEQYF. The full variable domain, its missing parts supplied by reference TRBV11-2 and TRBJ2-7, is EAGVAQSPRYKIIEKRQSVAFWCNPISGHATLYWYQQILGQGPKLLIQFQNNGVVDDSQLPKDRFSAERLKGVDSTLKIQPAKLEDSAVYLCASSLLPAEGSYEQYFGPGTRLTVT.

The genes are TRBV5-6 and TRBJ2-7; TRBD2 matches 13 bases. The CDR3 totals 16 residues. Germline V gene data show CDR1 as SGHDT and CDR2 as YYEEEE. Trimming cost V 4 bases and J 2 bases; bases outside gene matches: 6. The CDR3 region has the DNA TGTGCCAGCAGCCTGACTAGCGGGAGGTTCGCCTACGAGCAGTACTTC. It yields the protein CASSLTSGRFAYEQYF.

The chain uses TRBV7-2 and TRBJ2-1; TRBD1 might be the D (5 bases). V gave up 3 bases and J gave up 5 bases, with 8 bases separating them. The CDR3 is made up of 13 amino acids. Germline V gene data show CDR1 as SGHTA and CDR2 as FQGNSA. The CDR3 region has the DNA TGTGCCAGCAGCTTTGACAGAGACAATGAGCAGTTCTTC. Encoded protein: CASSFDRDNEQFF.

This rearrangement joins TRBV18 to TRBJ2-1, with 9 bases aligning to TRBD2. Germline lookup yields CDR1 KGHSH and CDR2 LQKENI. The length of the CDR3 is 15 residues. The V gene end was trimmed by 6 bases and the J gene end by 10 bases; junction bases not matched to a gene: 13. CDR3 DNA: TGTGCCAGCTCCCTCGGTAGCGGGAGTGTAGTAGAGCAGTTCTTC. Its protein product is CASSLGSGSVVEQFF.

The V gene is TRBV11-2, the J gene TRBJ2-2; TRBD2 is a possible D gene (6 bases). Germline CDR1 is SGHAT and CDR2 is FQNNGV. The CDR3 spans 15 residues. V lost 3 bases to trimming and J lost 5 bases, with 13 bases between them. The DNA for the CDR3 is TGTGCCAGCAGCTTGAGTGTAGCGGAAACCGGGGAGCTGTTTTTT. Translating gives CASSLSVAETGELFF. Full variable domain (outside the CDR3, taken from reference TRBV11-2 and TRBJ2-2): EAGVAQSPRYKIIEKRQSVAFWCNPISGHATLYWYQQILGQGPKLLIQFQNNGVVDDSQLPKDRFSAERLKGVDSTLKIQPAKLEDSAVYLCASSLSVAETGELFFGEGSRLTVL.

The V and J genes are TRBV2 and TRBJ2-3; D unclear. This CDR3 region has 14 residues. V was pared by 6 bases and J by 0 bases, with 10 bases between. Germline lookup yields CDR1 SNHLY and CDR2 FYNNEI. This CDR3 is CASRPGRSTDTQYF. The CDR3 bases are TGTGCCAGCAGGCCCGGACGGAGCACAGATACGCAGTATTTT.

CDR3 in amino acids: CASSYSGDGAYEQYF. The CDR3, as DNA: TGTGCCAGCAGTTACTCTGGGGACGGAGCCTACGAGCAGTACTTC. The rearrangement joins TRBV6-5 to TRBJ2-7; D possibly uses TRBD1 or TRBD2 (5 bases each). The germline V gene encodes CDR1 MNHEY and CDR2 SVGAGI. The CDR3 is 15 amino acids. V dropped 0 bases and J dropped 2 bases, with 11 bases sitting between them.

The CDR3 loop is CASSLEGGYGYTF. The CDR3 nucleotides are TGTGCCAGCAGCTTGGAAGGAGGCTATGGCTACACCTTC. The chain couples TRBV7-9 to TRBJ1-2; no firm D call. The CDR3 consists of 13 residues. V was shortened by 3 bases and J by 4 bases, with 9 bases between the two germline ends. Germline V lookup: CDR1 SEHNR, CDR2 FQNEAQ (reference sequence).